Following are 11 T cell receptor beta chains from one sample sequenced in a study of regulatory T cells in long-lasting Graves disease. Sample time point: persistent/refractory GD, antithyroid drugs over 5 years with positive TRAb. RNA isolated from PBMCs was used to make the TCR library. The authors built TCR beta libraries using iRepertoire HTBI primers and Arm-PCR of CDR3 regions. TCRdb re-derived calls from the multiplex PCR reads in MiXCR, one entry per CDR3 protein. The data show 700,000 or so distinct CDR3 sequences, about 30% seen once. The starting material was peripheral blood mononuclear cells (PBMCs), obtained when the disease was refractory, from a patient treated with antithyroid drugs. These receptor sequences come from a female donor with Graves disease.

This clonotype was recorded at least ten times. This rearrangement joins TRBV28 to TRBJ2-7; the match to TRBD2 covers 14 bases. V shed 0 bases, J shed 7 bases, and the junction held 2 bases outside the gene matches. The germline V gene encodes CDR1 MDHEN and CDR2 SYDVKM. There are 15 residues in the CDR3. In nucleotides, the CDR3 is TGTGCCAGCAGTTTATGGGGACTAGCGGGAGTGGAGCAGTACTTC. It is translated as CASSLWGLAGVEQYF.

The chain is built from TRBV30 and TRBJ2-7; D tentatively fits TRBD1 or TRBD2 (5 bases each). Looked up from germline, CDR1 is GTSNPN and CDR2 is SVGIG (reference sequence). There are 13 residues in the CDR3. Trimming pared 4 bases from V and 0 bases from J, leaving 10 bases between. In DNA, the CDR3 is TGTGCCTGGACCCCGGGGCACTCCTACGAGCAGTACTTC. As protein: CAWTPGHSYEQYF.

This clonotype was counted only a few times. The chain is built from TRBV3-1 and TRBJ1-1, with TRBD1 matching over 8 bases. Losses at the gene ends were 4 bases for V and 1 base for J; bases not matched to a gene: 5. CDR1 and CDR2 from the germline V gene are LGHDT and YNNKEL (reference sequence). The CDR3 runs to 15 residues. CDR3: CASSRTTGENTEAFF. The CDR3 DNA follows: TGTGCCAGCAGCCGGACGACAGGGGAGAACACTGAAGCTTTCTTT.

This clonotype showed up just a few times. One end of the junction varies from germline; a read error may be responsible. CDR3: CASSYSSHGYTF. For the CDR3, the DNA is TGTGCCAGCAGTTACTCGAGTCATGGCTACACCTTC. The V gene is TRBV6-4, the J gene TRBJ1-2; D gene ambiguous. Germline CDR1 is MRHNA and CDR2 is SNTAGT. CDR3 length equals 12 residues.

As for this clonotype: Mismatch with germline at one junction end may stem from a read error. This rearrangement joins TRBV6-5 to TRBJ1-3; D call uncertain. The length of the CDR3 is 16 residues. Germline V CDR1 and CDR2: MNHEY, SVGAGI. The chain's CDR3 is CASSYSPGSSRNTIYF. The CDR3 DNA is TGTGCCAGCAGTTATAGTCCGGGGTCCTCTAGAAACACCATATATTTT.

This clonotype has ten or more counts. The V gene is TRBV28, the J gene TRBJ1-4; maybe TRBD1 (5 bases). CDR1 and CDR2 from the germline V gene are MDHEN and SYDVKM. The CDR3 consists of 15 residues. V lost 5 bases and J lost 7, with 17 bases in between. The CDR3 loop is CASSPQAVIGEKLFF. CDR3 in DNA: TGTGCCAGCAGTCCACAGGCGGTCATAGGTGAAAAACTGTTTTTT.

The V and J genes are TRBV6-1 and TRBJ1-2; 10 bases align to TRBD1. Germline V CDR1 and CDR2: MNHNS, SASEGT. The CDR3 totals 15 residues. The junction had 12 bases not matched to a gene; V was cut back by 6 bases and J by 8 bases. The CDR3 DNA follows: TGTGCCAGCAGCTTACTCGGGACAGGGGATGGAGGCTACACCTTC. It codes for CASSLLGTGDGGYTF.

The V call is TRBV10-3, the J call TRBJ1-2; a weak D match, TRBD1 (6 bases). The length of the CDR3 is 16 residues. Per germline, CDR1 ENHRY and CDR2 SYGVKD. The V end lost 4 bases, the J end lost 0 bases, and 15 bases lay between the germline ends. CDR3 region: CAISGDGGPANYGYTF. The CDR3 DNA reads TGTGCCATCAGTGGGGACGGGGGGCCAGCTAACTATGGCTACACCTTC.

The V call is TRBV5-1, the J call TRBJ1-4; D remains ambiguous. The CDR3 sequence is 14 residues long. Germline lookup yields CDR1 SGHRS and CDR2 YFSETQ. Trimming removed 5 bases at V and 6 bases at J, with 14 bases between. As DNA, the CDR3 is TGCGCCAGCAGAATCGTTAGTCGGGATGAAAAACTGTTTTTT. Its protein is CASRIVSRDEKLFF.

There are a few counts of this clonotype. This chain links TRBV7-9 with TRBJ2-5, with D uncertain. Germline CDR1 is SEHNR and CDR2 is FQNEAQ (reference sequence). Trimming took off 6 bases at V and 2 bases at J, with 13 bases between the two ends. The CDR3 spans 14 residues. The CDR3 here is CASRGMVMQETQYF. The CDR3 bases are TGTGCCAGCAGGGGTATGGTGATGCAAGAGACCCAGTACTTC.

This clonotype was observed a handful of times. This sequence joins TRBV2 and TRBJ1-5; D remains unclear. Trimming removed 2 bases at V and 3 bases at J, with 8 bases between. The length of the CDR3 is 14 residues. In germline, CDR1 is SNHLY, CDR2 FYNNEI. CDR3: CASSEKSPNQPQHF. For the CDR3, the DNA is TGTGCCAGCAGTGAAAAGTCCCCCAATCAGCCCCAGCATTTT.